Listed below are T cell receptor beta chains from one sample, sequenced in a study of CD8 T cells in Susac syndrome. Via MiXCR, TCRdb re-called the immunoSEQ multiplex PCR reads, giving one row per CDR3 protein. Of around 300,000 distinct CDR3 sequences in the sample, 89% were seen once. Material for sequencing was CD8+ T cells from PBMCs. These receptors all come from a human donor with multiple sclerosis. CDR3s include the opening cysteine and the closing phenylalanine or tryptophan. D genes are given only for firm matches. Not every row has a clone size; where given, it reads once, few, many or a size class.

J gene: TRBJ2-4
clone size: .
V gene: TRBV27
D gene: .
CDR3 DNA: TGTGCCAGCAGTTTATTGGAGGGTAACCAAAACATTCAGTACTTC
CDR3 protein: CASSLLEGNQNIQYF

J gene: TRBJ2-1
clone size: .
V gene: TRBV20-1
D gene: .
CDR3 DNA: TGCAGTGCTGCCGACCAAACCTCCTTCTACAATGAGCAGTTCTTC
CDR3 protein: CSAADQTSFYNEQFF

J gene: TRBJ1-4
clone size: .
V gene: TRBV29-1
D gene: TRBD1
CDR3 DNA: TGCAGCGTGACAGGGCAGACTAATGAAAAACTGTTTTTT
CDR3 protein: CSVTGQTNEKLFF

J gene: TRBJ2-1
clone size: once
V gene: TRBV5-8
D gene: TRBD2
CDR3 DNA: TGTGCCAGCAGCTTCGGGACTAGCGGTGACAATGAGCAGTTCTTC
CDR3 protein: CASSFGTSGDNEQFF

J gene: TRBJ2-1
clone size: .
V gene: TRBV27
D gene: TRBD2
CDR3 DNA: TGTGCCAGCAGTTTATCTTCTACTAGCGAGGTCACTGAGCAGTTCTTC
CDR3 protein: CASSLSSTSEVTEQFF

J gene: TRBJ2-7
clone size: .
V gene: TRBV6-2/TRBV6-3
D gene: TRBD2
CDR3 DNA: TGTGCCAGCAGTTACTCATCAGCGGGAGACTACGAGCAGTACTTC
CDR3 protein: CASSYSSAGDYEQYF

J gene: TRBJ2-3
clone size: .
V gene: TRBV5-4
D gene: TRBD2
CDR3 DNA: TGTGCCAGCAGCTCCCCGGGACTAGCGGGGGGGCTAATGCAGTATTTT
CDR3 protein: CASSSPGLAGGLMQYF

J gene: TRBJ1-5
clone size: .
V gene: TRBV28
D gene: .
CDR3 DNA: TGTGCCAGCAGTTGGACTCCTGATCAGCCCCAGCATTTT
CDR3 protein: CASSWTPDQPQHF

J gene: TRBJ2-2
clone size: .
V gene: TRBV5-1
D gene: .
CDR3 DNA: TGCGCCAGCAGCTTACGGCCGGCCGGGGAGCTGTTTTTT
CDR3 protein: CASSLRPAGELFF

J gene: TRBJ2-7
clone size: .
V gene: TRBV29-1
D gene: TRBD1
CDR3 DNA: TGCAGCGTTACTCCCGGGACAGACTACGAGCAGTACTTC
CDR3 protein: CSVTPGTDYEQYF

J gene: TRBJ2-1
clone size: once
V gene: TRBV14
D gene: TRBD2
CDR3 DNA: TGTGCCAGCAGCCAAGTGGGACGGGAGGGCCTGAGGACGTACAATGAGCAGTTCTTC
CDR3 protein: CASSQVGREGLRTYNEQFF

J gene: TRBJ2-3
clone size: once
V gene: TRBV27
D gene: TRBD2
CDR3 DNA: TGTGCCAGCAGTTTAAGTAGCGGGGGGGTTAGCACAGATACGCAGTATTTT
CDR3 protein: CASSLSSGGVSTDTQYF

J gene: TRBJ2-3
clone size: .
V gene: TRBV12-3/TRBV12-4
D gene: .
CDR3 DNA: TGTGCCAGCAGTTTCGACGGTAGCACAGATACGCAGTATTTT
CDR3 protein: CASSFDGSTDTQYF

J gene: TRBJ1-1
clone size: .
V gene: TRBV7-9
D gene: .
CDR3 DNA: TGTGCCAGCAGCCTGGGGACGGTAAAAGCTTTCTTT
CDR3 protein: CASSLGTVKAFF

J gene: TRBJ1-1
clone size: .
V gene: TRBV9
D gene: .
CDR3 DNA: TGTGCCAGCAGCGTAGCAGGGACGAACACTGAAGCTTTCTTT
CDR3 protein: CASSVAGTNTEAFF

J gene: TRBJ2-7
clone size: .
V gene: TRBV28
D gene: .
CDR3 DNA: TGTGCCAGCACCGGCAGGGAGGGGGTCTACGAGCAGTACTTC
CDR3 protein: CASTGREGVYEQYF

J gene: TRBJ2-5
clone size: .
V gene: TRBV7-8
D gene: .
CDR3 DNA: TGTGCCAGCAGCTTACGACCCGGGGAGACCCAGTACTTC
CDR3 protein: CASSLRPGETQYF

J gene: TRBJ2-5
clone size: .
V gene: TRBV28
D gene: .
CDR3 DNA: TGTGCCAGCAGTGTGGCGGGAAGGGAAGAGACCCAGTACTTC
CDR3 protein: CASSVAGREETQYF

J gene: TRBJ2-1
clone size: .
V gene: TRBV19
D gene: .
CDR3 DNA: TGTGCCGCCAGCGTGAGCTCCTACAATGAGCAGTTCTTC
CDR3 protein: CAASVSSYNEQFF

J gene: TRBJ2-4
clone size: .
V gene: TRBV12-3/TRBV12-4
D gene: .
CDR3 DNA: TGTGCCAGCATCCCGGGTCTAACATCAGGCCTAGCCAAAAACATTCAGTACTTC
CDR3 protein: CASIPGLTSGLAKNIQYF

J gene: TRBJ2-6
clone size: .
V gene: TRBV20-1
D gene: .
CDR3 DNA: TGCAGTGCTAGAACTGCTGGGGCCAACGTCCTGACTTTC
CDR3 protein: CSARTAGANVLTF